This entry features one T cell receptor beta chain sequence. The same CDR3 arises from other DNA sequences in this sample as well. The data originate from a study of blood T cell repertoires in COVID-19. Turning to the study itself: T cells, B-cell-depleted T cells, or PBMCs supplied cDNA or gDNA.

The assay was immunoSEQ multiplex PCR, and TCRdb's table has in-frame clones only and misses some. The table has just over 650,000 clones, around 90% seen once. Specimen: peripheral blood. The source of this sequence is a woman younger than 35 with acute or convalescent COVID-19.

The CDR3 loop is CASSLGTGGDEQYF. CDR3 DNA: TGCGCCAGCAGCTTAGGGACAGGAGGCGACGAGCAGTACTTC. V gene TRBV5-1 combines with J gene TRBJ2-7; 8 positions agree with TRBD1. Germline V gene lookup returns CDR1 SGHRS and CDR2 YFSETQ. The CDR3 contains 14 residues. The junction had 6 bases not matched to a gene; V was cut back by 2 bases and J by 5 bases.